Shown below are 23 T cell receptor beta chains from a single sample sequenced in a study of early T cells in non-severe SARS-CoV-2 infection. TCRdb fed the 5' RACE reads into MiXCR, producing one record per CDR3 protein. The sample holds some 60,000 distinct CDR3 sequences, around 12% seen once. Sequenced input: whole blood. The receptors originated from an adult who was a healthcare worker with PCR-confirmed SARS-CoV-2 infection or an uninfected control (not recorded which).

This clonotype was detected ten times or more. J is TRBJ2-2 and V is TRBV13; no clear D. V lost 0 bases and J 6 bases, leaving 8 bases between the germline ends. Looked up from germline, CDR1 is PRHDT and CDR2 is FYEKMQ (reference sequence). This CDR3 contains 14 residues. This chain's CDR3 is CASSLGGRAGELFF. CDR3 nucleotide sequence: TGTGCCAGCAGCTTAGGCGGAAGGGCCGGGGAGCTGTTTTTT. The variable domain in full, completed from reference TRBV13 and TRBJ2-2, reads AAGVIQSPRHLIKEKRETATLKCYPIPRHDTVYWYQQGPGQDPQFLISFYEKMQSDKGSIPDRFSAQQFSDYHSELNMSSLELGDSALYFCASSLGGRAGELFFGEGSRLTVL.

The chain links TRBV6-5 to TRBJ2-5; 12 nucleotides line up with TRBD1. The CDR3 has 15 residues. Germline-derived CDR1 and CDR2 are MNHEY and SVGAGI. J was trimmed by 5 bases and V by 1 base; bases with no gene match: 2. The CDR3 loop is CASSYYGTGGETQYF. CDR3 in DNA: TGTGCCAGCAGTTACTATGGGACAGGGGGCGAGACCCAGTACTTC.

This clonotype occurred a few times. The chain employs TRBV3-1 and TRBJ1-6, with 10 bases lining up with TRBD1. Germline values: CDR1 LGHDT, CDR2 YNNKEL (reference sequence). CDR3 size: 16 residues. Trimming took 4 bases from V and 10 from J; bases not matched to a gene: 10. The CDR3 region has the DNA TGTGCCAGCAGCCGAGACAGGGGGCCACCCCCATCACCCCTCCACTTT. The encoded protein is CASSRDRGPPPSPLHF.

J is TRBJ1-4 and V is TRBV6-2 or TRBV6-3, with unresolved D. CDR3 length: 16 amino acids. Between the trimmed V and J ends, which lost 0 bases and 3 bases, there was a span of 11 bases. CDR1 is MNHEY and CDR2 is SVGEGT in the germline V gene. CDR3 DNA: TGTGCCAGCAGTTACTCGACGGCTGGGCCTAATGAAAAACTGTTTTTT. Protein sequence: CASSYSTAGPNEKLFF.

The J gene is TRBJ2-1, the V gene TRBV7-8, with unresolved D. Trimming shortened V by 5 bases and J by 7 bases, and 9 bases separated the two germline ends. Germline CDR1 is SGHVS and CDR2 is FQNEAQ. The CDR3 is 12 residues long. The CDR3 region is CASSPDTNEQFF. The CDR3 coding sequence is TGTGCCAGCAGCCCTGACACTAATGAGCAGTTCTTC.

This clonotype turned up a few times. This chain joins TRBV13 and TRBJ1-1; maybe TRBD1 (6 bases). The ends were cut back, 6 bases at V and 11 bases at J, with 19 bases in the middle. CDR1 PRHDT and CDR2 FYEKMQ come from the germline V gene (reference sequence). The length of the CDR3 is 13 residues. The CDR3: CASSSRGVRGAFF. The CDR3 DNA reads TGTGCCAGCAGTTCTCGAGGGGTTAGGGGGGCTTTCTTT.

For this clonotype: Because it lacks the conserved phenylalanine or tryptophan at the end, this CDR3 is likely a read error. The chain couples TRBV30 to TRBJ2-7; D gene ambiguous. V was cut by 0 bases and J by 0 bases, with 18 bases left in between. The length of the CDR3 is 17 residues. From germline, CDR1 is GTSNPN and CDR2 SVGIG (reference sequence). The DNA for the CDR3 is TGTGCCTGGAGTGTACTTAGAGGAACTTCAAACTCCTACGAGCAGTACTCC. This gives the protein CAWSVLRGTSNSYEQYS.

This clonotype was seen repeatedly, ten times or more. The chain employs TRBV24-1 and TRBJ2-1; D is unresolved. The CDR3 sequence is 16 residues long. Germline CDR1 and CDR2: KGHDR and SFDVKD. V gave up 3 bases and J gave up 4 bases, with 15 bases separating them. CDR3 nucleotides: TGTGCCACCAGTGATCCCCTCGGGTTAAGGTACAATGAGCAGTTCTTC. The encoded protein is CATSDPLGLRYNEQFF.

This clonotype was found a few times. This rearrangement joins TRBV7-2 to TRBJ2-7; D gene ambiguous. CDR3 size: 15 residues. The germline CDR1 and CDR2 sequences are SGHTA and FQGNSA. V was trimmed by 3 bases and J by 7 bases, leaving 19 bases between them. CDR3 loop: CASSFDGFPRSEQYF. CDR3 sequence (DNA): TGTGCCAGCAGCTTTGATGGATTTCCTCGCTCAGAGCAGTACTTC.

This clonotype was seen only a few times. In DNA, the CDR3 is TGTGCCAGCAGTTTAGGGCAGGGGCTCCATGAGCAGTTCTTC. Its translation is CASSLGQGLHEQFF. J is TRBJ2-1 and V is TRBV28, with D perhaps TRBD1 (6 bases). The CDR3 covers 14 residues. Germline V gene lookup returns CDR1 MDHEN and CDR2 SYDVKM. Trimming took off 2 bases at V and 8 bases at J, with 13 bases between the two ends.

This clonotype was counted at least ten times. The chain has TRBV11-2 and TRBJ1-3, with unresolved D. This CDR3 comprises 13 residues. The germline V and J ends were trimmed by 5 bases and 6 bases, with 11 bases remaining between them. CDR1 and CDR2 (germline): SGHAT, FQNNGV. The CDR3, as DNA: TGTGCCAGCAGCGTCACAGCAGAAAACACCATATATTTT. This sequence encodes CASSVTAENTIYF.

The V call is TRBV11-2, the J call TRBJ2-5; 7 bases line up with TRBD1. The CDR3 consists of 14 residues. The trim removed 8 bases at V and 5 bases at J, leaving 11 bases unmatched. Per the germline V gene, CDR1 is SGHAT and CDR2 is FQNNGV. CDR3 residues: CASFRGGLGETQYF. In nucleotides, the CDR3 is TGTGCCAGCTTTAGAGGGGGCCTAGGGGAGACCCAGTACTTC.

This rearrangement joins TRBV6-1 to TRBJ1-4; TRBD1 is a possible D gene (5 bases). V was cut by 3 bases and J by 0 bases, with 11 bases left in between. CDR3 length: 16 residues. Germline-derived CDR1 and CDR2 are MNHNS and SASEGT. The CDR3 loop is CASSEAGITTNEKLFF. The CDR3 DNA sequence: TGTGCCAGCAGTGAGGCAGGGATTACAACTAATGAAAAACTGTTTTTT.

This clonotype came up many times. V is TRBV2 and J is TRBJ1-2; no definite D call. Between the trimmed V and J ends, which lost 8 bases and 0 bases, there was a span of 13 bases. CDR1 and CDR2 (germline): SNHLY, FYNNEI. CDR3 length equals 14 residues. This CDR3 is CASVERISNYGYTF. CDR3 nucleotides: TGTGCCAGCGTTGAGAGAATATCTAACTATGGCTACACCTTC.

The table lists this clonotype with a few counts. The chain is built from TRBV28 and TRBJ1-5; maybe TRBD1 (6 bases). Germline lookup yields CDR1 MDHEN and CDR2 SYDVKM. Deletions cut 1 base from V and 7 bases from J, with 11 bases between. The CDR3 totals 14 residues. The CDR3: CASSLSGAEQPQHF. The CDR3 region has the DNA TGTGCCAGCAGTTTATCAGGGGCGGAACAGCCCCAGCATTTT. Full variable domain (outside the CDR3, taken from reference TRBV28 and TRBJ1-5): DVKVTQSSRYLVKRTGEKVFLECVQDMDHENMFWYRQDPGLGLRLIYFSYDVKMKEKGDIPEGYSVSREKKERFSLILESASTNQTSMYLCASSLSGAEQPQHFGDGTRLSIL.

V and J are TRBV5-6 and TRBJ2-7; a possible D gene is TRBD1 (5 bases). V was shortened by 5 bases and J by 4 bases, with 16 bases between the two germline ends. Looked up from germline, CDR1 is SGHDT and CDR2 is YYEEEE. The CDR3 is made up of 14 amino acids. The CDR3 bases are TGTGCCAGCAGTTTTACAAGGGGCAGGTACGAGCAGTACTTC. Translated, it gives CASSFTRGRYEQYF.

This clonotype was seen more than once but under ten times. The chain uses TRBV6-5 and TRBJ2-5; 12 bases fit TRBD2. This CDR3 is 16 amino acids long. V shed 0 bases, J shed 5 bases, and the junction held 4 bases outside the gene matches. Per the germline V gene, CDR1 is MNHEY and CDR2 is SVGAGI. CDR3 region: CASSYSTSGSVETQYF. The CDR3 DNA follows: TGTGCCAGCAGTTACTCGACTAGCGGGAGCGTGGAGACCCAGTACTTC.

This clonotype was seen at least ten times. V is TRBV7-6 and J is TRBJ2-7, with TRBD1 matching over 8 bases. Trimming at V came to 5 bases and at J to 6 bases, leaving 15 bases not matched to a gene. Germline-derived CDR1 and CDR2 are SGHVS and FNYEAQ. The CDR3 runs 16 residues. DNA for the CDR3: TGTGCCAGCAGCGGACGGACAGGGACTGACTGGGGCGAGCAGTACTTC. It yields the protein CASSGRTGTDWGEQYF.

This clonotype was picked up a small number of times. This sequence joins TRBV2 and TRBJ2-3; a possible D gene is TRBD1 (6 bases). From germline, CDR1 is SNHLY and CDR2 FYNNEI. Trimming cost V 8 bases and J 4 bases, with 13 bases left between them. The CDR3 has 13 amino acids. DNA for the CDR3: TGTGCCAGCGGGAGTGGGACATCAGATACGCAGTATTTT. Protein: CASGSGTSDTQYF.

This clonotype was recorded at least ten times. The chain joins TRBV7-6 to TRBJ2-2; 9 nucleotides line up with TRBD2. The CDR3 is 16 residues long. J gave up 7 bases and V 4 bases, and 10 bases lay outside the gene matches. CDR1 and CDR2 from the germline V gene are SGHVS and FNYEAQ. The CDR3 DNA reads TGTGCCAGCAGCTCCATCCCTAGCGGGGATGTCGGGGAGCTGTTTTTT. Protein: CASSSIPSGDVGELFF.

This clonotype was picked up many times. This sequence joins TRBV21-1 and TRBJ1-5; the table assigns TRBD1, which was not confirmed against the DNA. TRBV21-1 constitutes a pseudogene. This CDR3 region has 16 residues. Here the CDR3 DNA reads TGTGCCAGCAGCCTAGGGGACAGGGCCTACAATCAGCCCCAGCATTTT. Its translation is CASSLGDRAYNQPQHF.

The CDR3 spells CASERGDSYNEQFF. CDR3 sequence (DNA): TGTGCCAGCGAGCGGGGGGACTCCTACAATGAGCAGTTCTTC. This chain connects TRBV9 to TRBJ2-1; 9 positions agree with TRBD2. Germline V gene lookup returns CDR1 SGDLS and CDR2 YYNGEE. J gave up 0 bases and V 7 bases, and 2 bases lay outside the gene matches. This CDR3 comprises 14 residues. Looking up the rest from reference TRBV9 and TRBJ2-1 gives the full variable domain: DSGVTQTPKHLITATGQRVTLRCSPRSGDLSVYWYQQSLDQGLQFLIQYYNGEERAKGNILERFSAQQFPDLHSELNLSSLELGDSALYFCASERGDSYNEQFFGPGTRLTVL.

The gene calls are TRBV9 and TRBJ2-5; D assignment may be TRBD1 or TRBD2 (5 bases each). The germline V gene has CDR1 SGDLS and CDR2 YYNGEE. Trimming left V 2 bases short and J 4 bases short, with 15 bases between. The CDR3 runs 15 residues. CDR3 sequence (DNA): TGTGCCAGCAGCGTGCTCACAGGTGGAGGAGAGACCCAGTACTTC. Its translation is CASSVLTGGGETQYF.